The 23 T cell receptor beta chains given below trace back to one sample, sequenced in a study of CD4 T cells in relation to SARS-CoV-2 and coronaviruses. Their antigens are not known. Profiled with immunoSEQ multiplex PCR; TCRdb holds only in-frame clones, not every one. The table lists approximately 25,000 clones, about 73% of them singletons, with more than 15% in the top ten. Before the COVID-19 pandemic, during about 2011-2019, CD4+ T cells were taken from unexposed donors. The cells were cultured for 10 days before CD4+ T cells were isolated. The sequenced sample consisted of CD4+ T cells from PBMCs, cultured in vitro. The receptors come from a human donor in good health.

This chain joins TRBV6-5 and TRBJ1-2; 12 bases are a match to TRBD1. J was trimmed by 8 bases and V by 8 bases; bases with no gene match: 9. This CDR3 has 14 residues. The germline CDR1 and CDR2 sequences are MNHEY and SVGAGI. DNA for the CDR3: TGTGCCAGCCACGGGACAGGGGGCAAGGGCGGCTACACCTTC. Its translation is CASHGTGGKGGYTF.

The gene calls are TRBV6-1 and TRBJ2-6; 7 nucleotides line up with TRBD1. Germline loops: CDR1 MNHNS, CDR2 SASEGT. This CDR3 has 17 residues. Trimming at V came to 0 bases and at J to 3 bases, leaving 5 bases not matched to a gene. As DNA, the CDR3 is TGTGCCAGCAGTGAAGCAGTCGACAGGGTTGGGGCCAACGTCCTGACTTTC. Amino acids: CASSEAVDRVGANVLTF.

The chain couples TRBV18 to TRBJ1-3, with unresolved D. This CDR3 region has 15 residues. Trimming took 4 bases from V and 4 from J, leaving 14 bases between them. Germline values: CDR1 KGHSH, CDR2 LQKENI. The CDR3 DNA is TGTGCCAGCTCACGAACCGACATCGGAGGAAACACCATATATTTT. It translates to CASSRTDIGGNTIYF. The full variable domain, with the rest looked up from reference TRBV18 and TRBJ1-3, is NAGVMQNPRHLVRRRGQEARLRCSPMKGHSHVYWYRQLPEEGLKFMVYLQKENIIDESGMPKERFSAEFPKEGPSILRIQQVVRGDSAAYFCASSRTDIGGNTIYFGEGSWLTVV.

The rearrangement joins TRBV6-2 or TRBV6-3 to TRBJ2-3; D gene uncertain. V lost 0 bases and J lost 2, with 15 bases in between. Germline V lookup: CDR1 MNHEY, CDR2 SVGEGT. The CDR3 has 17 residues. This CDR3 reads CASSYSMAEPHTDTQYF. CDR3 nucleotide sequence: TGTGCCAGCAGTTACTCGATGGCGGAGCCCCACACAGATACGCAGTATTTT.

The table lists this clone with a few counts. The chain joins TRBV5-5 to TRBJ1-4, with D uncertain. This CDR3 spans 15 amino acids. Germline assignment: CDR1 SGHKS and CDR2 YYEKEE (reference sequence). Trimming cost V 1 base and J 3 bases, with 10 bases left between them. This CDR3 reads CASSLFPAANEKLFF. CDR3 sequence (DNA): TGTGCCAGCAGCTTGTTTCCAGCGGCTAATGAAAAACTGTTTTTT.

The chain recombines TRBV5-1 with TRBJ1-2; possible D gene TRBD1, 5 bases. Trimming removed 0 bases from V and 9 bases from J, with 18 bases in between. Germline CDR1 SGHRS, CDR2 YFSETQ. The CDR3 has 15 amino acids. As DNA, the CDR3 is TGCGCCAGCAGCTTGGGGGACCTATCTCGATTCAGCTACACCTTC. Translating gives CASSLGDLSRFSYTF.

This clone was detected once. The chain uses TRBV25-1 and TRBJ2-1; the D is unclear. The CDR3 consists of 15 residues. CDR1 MGHDK and CDR2 SYGVNS come from the germline V gene. With 6 bases removed from V and 5 bases from J, the gap between germline ends came to 17 bases. Written as DNA, the CDR3 is TGTGCCAGCAGCGCTACAACCGACTTACACAATGAGCAGTTCTTC. Translating gives CASSATTDLHNEQFF.

The V call is TRBV30, the J call TRBJ1-2; the D gene is possibly TRBD1 (6 bases). The CDR3 extends over 14 amino acids. Germline V gene sequence: CDR1 GTSNPN, CDR2 SVGIG (reference sequence). Trimming took 5 bases from V and 5 from J, leaving 18 bases between them. Here the CDR3 reads CAWRKVQGWYGYTF. CDR3 DNA: TGTGCCTGGCGTAAAGTACAGGGATGGTATGGCTACACCTTC.

This clone was seen more than once but under ten times. The chain joins TRBV7-8 to TRBJ2-2; maybe TRBD2 (6 bases). The CDR3 totals 17 residues. Per the germline V gene, CDR1 is SGHVS and CDR2 is FQNEAQ. V was shortened by 3 bases and J by 5 bases, with 19 bases between the two germline ends. CDR3 nucleotide sequence: TGTGCCAGCAGCTTTTGGAGCGGGCGGAAAGGGACCGGGGAGCTGTTTTTT. Translation: CASSFWSGRKGTGELFF. Supplemented by reference TRBV7-8 and TRBJ2-2, the full variable domain reads GAGVSQSPRYKVAKRGQDVALRCDPISGHVSLFWYQQALGQGPEFLTYFQNEAQLDKSGLPSDRFFAERPEGSVSTLKIQRTQQEDSAVYLCASSFWSGRKGTGELFFGEGSRLTVL.

The chain is built from TRBV6-5 and TRBJ2-1; tentative D call: TRBD1 (5 bases). Germline V gives CDR1 MNHEY, CDR2 SVGAGI. This CDR3 is built from 14 residues. With 2 bases removed from V and 5 bases from J, the gap between germline ends came to 10 bases. The CDR3 is CASSYLGRHNEQFF. The CDR3, as DNA: TGTGCCAGCAGTTACCTGGGGCGGCACAATGAGCAGTTCTTC.

J is TRBJ2-3 and V is TRBV6-5; possible D gene TRBD2, 6 bases. The CDR3 is 14 residues long. Germline V gene sequence: CDR1 MNHEY, CDR2 SVGAGI. V shed 8 bases and J shed 4 bases, with 16 bases lying between them. CDR3 in amino acids: CASLKRGGPDTQYF. The CDR3 region has the DNA TGTGCCAGCTTAAAACGGGGAGGTCCAGATACGCAGTATTTT.

The rearrangement joins TRBV11-1 to TRBJ2-7; TRBD1 is a possible D gene (6 bases). In germline, CDR1 is SGHAT, CDR2 FQDESV (reference sequence). This CDR3 comprises 13 residues. With 2 bases removed from V and 6 bases from J, the gap between germline ends came to 11 bases. This CDR3 is CASSLSHRAEQYF. The CDR3 DNA follows: TGTGCCAGCAGCTTATCCCACAGGGCCGAGCAGTACTTC.

The rearrangement uses TRBV2 and TRBJ1-1, with 7 positions matching TRBD1. The CDR3 is made up of 16 amino acids. The trim removed 7 bases at V and 0 bases at J, leaving 11 bases unmatched. CDR1 and CDR2 from the germline V gene are SNHLY and FYNNEI. The CDR3 reads CASTLWDRPVNTEAFF. The CDR3 region has the DNA TGTGCCAGCACACTTTGGGACAGACCAGTGAACACTGAAGCTTTCTTT.

The genes are TRBV11-2 and TRBJ2-5, with D possibly matching TRBD2 (6 bases). V lost 5 bases and J 2 bases, leaving 15 bases between the germline ends. Germline V gives CDR1 SGHAT, CDR2 FQNNGV. The CDR3 consists of 15 residues. The CDR3: CASSGGTVIQETQYF. The CDR3 coding sequence is TGTGCCAGCAGCGGGGGGACGGTAATACAAGAGACCCAGTACTTC.

This clone was seen a few times. The chain combines TRBV19 with TRBJ1-6, with D hard to call. Germline CDR1 reads LNHDA; CDR2 reads SQIVND (reference sequence). V was clipped by 9 bases and J by 10 bases, with 22 bases between them. CDR3 length: 15 residues. CDR3 sequence reads: CASCFRQDGGSPLHF. The CDR3 DNA reads TGTGCCAGCTGCTTTCGGCAGGATGGCGGATCACCCCTCCACTTT.

The chain links TRBV3-1 (or the pseudogene TRBV3-2) to TRBJ2-2; TRBD2 is a possible D gene (6 bases). Germline CDR1 reads LGHDT; CDR2 reads YNNKEL (reference sequence). This CDR3 is 14 amino acids long. Trimming took off 0 bases at V and 7 bases at J, with 9 bases between the two ends. The CDR3 DNA is TGTGCCAGCAGCCAAGAACCGGGGGTCGGGGAGCTGTTTTTT. Residues: CASSQEPGVGELFF.

This clone occurred once. This sequence joins TRBV19 and TRBJ1-3; D not resolved. CDR3 size: 12 residues. From germline, CDR1 is LNHDA and CDR2 SQIVND (reference sequence). V shed 9 bases and J shed 3 bases, with 9 bases lying between them. Written as DNA, the CDR3 is TGTGCCAGGCGGAGGGATGGAAACACCATATATTTT. Translation gives CARRRDGNTIYF.

This clone was counted a single time. The chain is built from TRBV12-3 or TRBV12-4 and TRBJ2-1; D gene ambiguous. The V end was cut by 1 base, the J end by 7 bases, with 5 bases between. This CDR3 is built from 12 residues. CDR3 loop: CASSLGVNEQFF. The CDR3 bases are TGTGCCAGCAGTTTAGGGGTTAATGAGCAGTTCTTC.

Sample share makes this clone medium-sized. J is TRBJ1-6 and V is TRBV19; 7 bases are shared with TRBD1. J gave up 5 bases and V 4 bases, and 5 bases lay outside the gene matches. The CDR3 is 15 amino acids. Germline-derived CDR1 and CDR2 are LNHDA and SQIVND (reference sequence). The DNA for the CDR3 is TGTGCCAGTAGTAGCCGACAGGGCGATAATTCACCCCTCCACTTT. Its protein product is CASSSRQGDNSPLHF.

This chain joins TRBV7-2 and TRBJ2-1; possibly TRBD2 for D (5 bases). This CDR3 region has 16 residues. CDR1 and CDR2 from the germline V gene are SGHTA and FQGNSA. V was cut by 2 bases and J by 2 bases, with 13 bases left in between. In nucleotides, the CDR3 is TGTGCCAGCAGCTTAATGGCCCCGGGAACCTACAATGAGCAGTTCTTC. It encodes CASSLMAPGTYNEQFF.

V gene TRBV3-1 (or the pseudogene TRBV3-2) combines with J gene TRBJ2-1; TRBD1 aligns across 10 bases. J gave up 7 bases and V 0 bases, and 6 bases lay outside the gene matches. This CDR3 is built from 16 residues. CDR1 and CDR2 from the germline V gene are LGHDT and YNNKEL (reference sequence). CDR3 sequence (DNA): TGTGCCAGCAGCCAAGATCGACAGGGGGCGCGGAATGAGCAGTTCTTC. It yields the protein CASSQDRQGARNEQFF.

This chain uses TRBV9 with TRBJ2-3, with 10 nucleotides matching TRBD2. V lost 0 bases and J lost 4; bases outside the gene matches: 8. This CDR3 is 17 amino acids long. The germline V gene has CDR1 SGDLS and CDR2 YYNGEE. The CDR3 is CASSVVPAGGPADTQYF. The CDR3 DNA reads as TGTGCCAGCAGCGTAGTCCCAGCGGGAGGGCCAGCAGATACGCAGTATTTT.

The chain joins TRBV5-1 to TRBJ2-1, with D possibly TRBD1 on 5 matching bases. The germline V gene encodes CDR1 SGHRS and CDR2 YFSETQ. V shed 4 bases and J shed 6 bases, with 14 bases lying between them. The CDR3 length is 14 residues. The CDR3 bases are TGCGCCAGCAGCGTCGCGCCGACAGTCAATGAGCAGTTCTTC. Translating it yields CASSVAPTVNEQFF.